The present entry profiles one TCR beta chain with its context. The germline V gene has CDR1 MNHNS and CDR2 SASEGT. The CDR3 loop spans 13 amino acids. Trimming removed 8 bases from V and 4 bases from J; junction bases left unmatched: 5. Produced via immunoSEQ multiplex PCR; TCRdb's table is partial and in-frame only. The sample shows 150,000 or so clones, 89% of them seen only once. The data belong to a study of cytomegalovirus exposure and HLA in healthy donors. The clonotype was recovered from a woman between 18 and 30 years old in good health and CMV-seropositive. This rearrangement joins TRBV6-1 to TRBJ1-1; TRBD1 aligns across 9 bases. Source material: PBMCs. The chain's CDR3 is CASDRTGVTEAFF. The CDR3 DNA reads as TGTGCCAGCGACAGGACAGGGGTCACTGAAGCTTTCTTT.